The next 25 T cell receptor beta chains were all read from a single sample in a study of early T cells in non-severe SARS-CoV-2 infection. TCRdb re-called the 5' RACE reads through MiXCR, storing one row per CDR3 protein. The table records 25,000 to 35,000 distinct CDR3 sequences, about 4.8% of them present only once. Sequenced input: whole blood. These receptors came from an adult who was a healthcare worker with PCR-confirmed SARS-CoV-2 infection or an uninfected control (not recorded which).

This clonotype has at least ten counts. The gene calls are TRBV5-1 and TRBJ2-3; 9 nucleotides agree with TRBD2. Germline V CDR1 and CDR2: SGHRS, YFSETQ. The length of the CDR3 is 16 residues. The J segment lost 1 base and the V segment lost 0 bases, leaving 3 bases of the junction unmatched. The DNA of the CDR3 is TGCGCCAGCAGCTTGGGGTGGACTAGCGGCACAGATACGCAGTATTTT. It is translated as CASSLGWTSGTDTQYF. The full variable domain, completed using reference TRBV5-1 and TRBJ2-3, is KAGVTQTPRYLIKTRGQQVTLSCSPISGHRSVSWYQQTPGQGLQFLFEYFSETQRNKGNFPGRFSGRQFSNSRSEMNVSTLELGDSALYLCASSLGWTSGTDTQYFGPGTRLTVL.

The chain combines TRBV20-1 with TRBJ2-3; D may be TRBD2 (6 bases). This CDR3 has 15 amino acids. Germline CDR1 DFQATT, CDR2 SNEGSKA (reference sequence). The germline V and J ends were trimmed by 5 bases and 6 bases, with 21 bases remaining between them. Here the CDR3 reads CSAPKRGGNADTQYF. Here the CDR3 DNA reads TGCAGTGCTCCGAAGAGGGGCGGGAATGCTGATACGCAGTATTTT.

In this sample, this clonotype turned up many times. CDR3 bases: TGTGCCAGCAGCCCACCGGGACAGCAAGAGACCCAGTACTTC. The encoded protein is CASSPPGQQETQYF. The rearrangement links TRBV5-4 to TRBJ2-5; 7 bases line up with TRBD1. Germline loops: CDR1 SGHNT, CDR2 YYREEE (reference sequence). This CDR3 has 14 residues. V was clipped by 4 bases and J by 2 bases; unmatched bases: 5.

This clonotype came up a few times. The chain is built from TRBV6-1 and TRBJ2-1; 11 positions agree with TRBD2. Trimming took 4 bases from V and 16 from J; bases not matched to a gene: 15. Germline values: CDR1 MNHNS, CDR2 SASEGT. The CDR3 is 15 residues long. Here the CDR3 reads CASSAPAFTSGSKFF. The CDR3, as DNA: TGTGCCAGCAGTGCCCCCGCTTTTACTAGCGGGAGTAAATTCTTC.

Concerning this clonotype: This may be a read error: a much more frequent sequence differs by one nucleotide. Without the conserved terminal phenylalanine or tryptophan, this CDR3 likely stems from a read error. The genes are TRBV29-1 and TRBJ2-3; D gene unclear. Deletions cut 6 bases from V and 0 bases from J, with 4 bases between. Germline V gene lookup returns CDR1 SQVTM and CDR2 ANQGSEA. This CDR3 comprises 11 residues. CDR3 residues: CSVLSTDTQYL. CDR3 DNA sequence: TGCAGCGTCCTTAGCACAGATACGCAGTATTTG.

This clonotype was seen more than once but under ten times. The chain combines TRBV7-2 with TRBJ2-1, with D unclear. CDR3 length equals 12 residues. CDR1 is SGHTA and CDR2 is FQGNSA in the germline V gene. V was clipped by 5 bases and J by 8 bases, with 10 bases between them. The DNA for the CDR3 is TGTGCCAGCAGCGCCGGGTGGGATGAGCAGTTCTTC. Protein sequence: CASSAGWDEQFF.

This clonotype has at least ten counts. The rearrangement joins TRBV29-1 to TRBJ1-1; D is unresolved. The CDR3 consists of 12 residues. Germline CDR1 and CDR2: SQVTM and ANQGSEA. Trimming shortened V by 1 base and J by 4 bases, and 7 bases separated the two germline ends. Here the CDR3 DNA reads TGCAGCGTTGAAGGTTCGGGCACTGAAGCTTTCTTT. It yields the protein CSVEGSGTEAFF.

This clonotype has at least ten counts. CDR3 sequence: CAWRGQGDSYNEQFF. The CDR3 DNA reads as TGTGCCTGGAGGGGACAGGGTGACTCCTACAATGAGCAGTTCTTC. The chain combines TRBV30 with TRBJ2-1, with TRBD1 matching 9 bases. Germline V gene sequence: CDR1 GTSNPN, CDR2 SVGIG (reference sequence). V shed 3 bases, J shed 0 bases, and the junction held 3 bases outside the gene matches. The CDR3 loop spans 15 amino acids.

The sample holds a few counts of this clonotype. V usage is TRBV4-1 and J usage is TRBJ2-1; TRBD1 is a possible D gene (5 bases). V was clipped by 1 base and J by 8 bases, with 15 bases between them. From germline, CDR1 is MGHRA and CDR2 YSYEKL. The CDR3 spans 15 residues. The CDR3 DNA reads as TGCGCCAGCAGCCAAGGGCAGATTAGGGGCTATGAGCAGTTCTTC. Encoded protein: CASSQGQIRGYEQFF.

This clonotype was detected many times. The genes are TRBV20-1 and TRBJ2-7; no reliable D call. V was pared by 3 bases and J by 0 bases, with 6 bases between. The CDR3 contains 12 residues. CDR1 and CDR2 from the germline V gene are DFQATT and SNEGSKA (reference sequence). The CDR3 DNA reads TGCAGTGCTAGGTCTGGCTCCTACGAGCAGTACTTC. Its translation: CSARSGSYEQYF.

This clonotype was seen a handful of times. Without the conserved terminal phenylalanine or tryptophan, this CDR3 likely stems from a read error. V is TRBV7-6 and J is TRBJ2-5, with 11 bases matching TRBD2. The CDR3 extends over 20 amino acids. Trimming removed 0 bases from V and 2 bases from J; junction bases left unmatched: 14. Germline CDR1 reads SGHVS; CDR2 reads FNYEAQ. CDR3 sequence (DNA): TGTGCCAGCAGCTTAGCGCGCGTATTGCTAGCGGGAGGTCTACAAGAGACCCAGTACTCC. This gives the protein CASSLARVLLAGGLQETQYS.

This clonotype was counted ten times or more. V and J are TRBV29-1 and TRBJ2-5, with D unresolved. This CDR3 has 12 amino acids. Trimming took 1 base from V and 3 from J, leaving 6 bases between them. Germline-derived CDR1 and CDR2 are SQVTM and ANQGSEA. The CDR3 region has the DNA TGCAGCGTTGAAGGGTACGAAGAGACCCAGTACTTC. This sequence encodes CSVEGYEETQYF.

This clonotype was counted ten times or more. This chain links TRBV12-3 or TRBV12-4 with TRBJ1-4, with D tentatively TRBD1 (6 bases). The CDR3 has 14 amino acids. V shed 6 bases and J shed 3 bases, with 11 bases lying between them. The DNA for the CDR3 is TGTGCCAGCAGACTGACAGGCGCTAATGAAAAACTGTTTTTT. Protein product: CASRLTGANEKLFF.

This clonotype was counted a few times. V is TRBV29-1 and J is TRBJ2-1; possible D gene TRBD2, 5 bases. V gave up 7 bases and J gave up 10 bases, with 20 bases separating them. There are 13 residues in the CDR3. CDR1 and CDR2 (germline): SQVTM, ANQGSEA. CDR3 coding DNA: TGCAGCGCCTATCCTTCAACTAGGGAGGAGCAGTTCTTC. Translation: CSAYPSTREEQFF.

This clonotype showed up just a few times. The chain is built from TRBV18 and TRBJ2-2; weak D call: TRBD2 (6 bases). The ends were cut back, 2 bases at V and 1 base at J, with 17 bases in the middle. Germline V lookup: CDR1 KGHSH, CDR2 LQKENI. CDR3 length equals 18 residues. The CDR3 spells CASSPYRSQRVNTGELFF. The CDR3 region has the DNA TGTGCCAGCTCACCATACCGGTCCCAGCGGGTGAACACCGGGGAGCTGTTTTTT.

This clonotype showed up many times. This chain's CDR3 is CASSPEQETQYF. For the CDR3, the DNA is TGTGCCAGCTCACCAGAGCAAGAGACCCAGTACTTC. The rearrangement uses TRBV18 and TRBJ2-5; D unclear. Germline V gene lookup returns CDR1 KGHSH and CDR2 LQKENI. The ends were cut back, 2 bases at V and 2 bases at J, with 3 bases in the middle. The CDR3 spans 12 residues.

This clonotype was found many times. The CDR3: CAISESGVPYNEQFF. In DNA form, the CDR3 reads TGTGCCATCAGTGAGTCGGGCGTCCCCTACAATGAGCAGTTCTTC. The chain joins TRBV10-3 to TRBJ2-1; D is uncertain. Germline loops: CDR1 ENHRY, CDR2 SYGVKD. The CDR3 sequence is 15 residues long. V was pared by 0 bases and J by 2 bases, with 8 bases between.

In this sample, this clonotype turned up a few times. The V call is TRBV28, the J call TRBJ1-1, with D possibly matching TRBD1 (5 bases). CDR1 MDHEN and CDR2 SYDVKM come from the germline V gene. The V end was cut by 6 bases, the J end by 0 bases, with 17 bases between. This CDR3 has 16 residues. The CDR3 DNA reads TGTGCCAGCAGACTAAGAACGACAGACATGAACACTGAAGCTTTCTTT. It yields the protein CASRLRTTDMNTEAFF.

CDR3: CASSDLRRSNTGELFF. CDR3 coding DNA: TGCGCCAGCAGTGATTTAAGGAGATCGAACACCGGGGAGCTGTTTTTT. V gene TRBV10-2 combines with J gene TRBJ2-2; no clear D gene. The CDR3 sequence is 16 residues long. CDR1 is WSHSY, CDR2 SAAADI, per germline. V was clipped by 3 bases and J by 0 bases, with 11 bases between them.

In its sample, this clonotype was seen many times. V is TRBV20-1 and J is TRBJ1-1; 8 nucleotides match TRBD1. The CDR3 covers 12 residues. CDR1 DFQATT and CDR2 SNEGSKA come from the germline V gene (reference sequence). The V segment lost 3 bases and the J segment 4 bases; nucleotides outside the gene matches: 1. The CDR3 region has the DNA TGCAGTGCTAGGGACAGGGCCACTGAAGCTTTCTTT. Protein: CSARDRATEAFF.

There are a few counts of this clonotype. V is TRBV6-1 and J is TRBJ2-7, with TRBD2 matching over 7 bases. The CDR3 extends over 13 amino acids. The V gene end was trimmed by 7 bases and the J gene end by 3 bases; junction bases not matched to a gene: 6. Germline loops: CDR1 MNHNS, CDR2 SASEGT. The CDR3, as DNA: TGTGCCAGCACCGACGGGGGGTACTACGAGCAGTACTTC. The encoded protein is CASTDGGYYEQYF.

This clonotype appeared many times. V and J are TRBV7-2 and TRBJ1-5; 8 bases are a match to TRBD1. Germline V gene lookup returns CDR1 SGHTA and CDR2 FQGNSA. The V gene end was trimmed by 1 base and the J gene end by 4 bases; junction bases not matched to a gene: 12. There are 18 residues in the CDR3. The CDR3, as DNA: TGTGCCAGCAGCTTAGACCCCCCGGGACAGGCCATTAATCAGCCCCAGCATTTT. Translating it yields CASSLDPPGQAINQPQHF.

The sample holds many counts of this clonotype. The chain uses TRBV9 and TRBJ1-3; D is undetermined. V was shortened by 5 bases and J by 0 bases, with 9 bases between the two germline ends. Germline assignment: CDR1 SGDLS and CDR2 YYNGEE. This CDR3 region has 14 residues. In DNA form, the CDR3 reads TGTGCCAGCAGTACCGGTGGCTCTGGAAACACCATATATTTT. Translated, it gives CASSTGGSGNTIYF.

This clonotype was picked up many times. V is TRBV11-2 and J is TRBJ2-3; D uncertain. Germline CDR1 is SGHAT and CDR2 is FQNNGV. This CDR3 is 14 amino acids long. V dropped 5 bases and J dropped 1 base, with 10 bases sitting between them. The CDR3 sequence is CASSITPGTDTQYF. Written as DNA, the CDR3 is TGTGCCAGCAGCATCACCCCAGGCACAGATACGCAGTATTTT.

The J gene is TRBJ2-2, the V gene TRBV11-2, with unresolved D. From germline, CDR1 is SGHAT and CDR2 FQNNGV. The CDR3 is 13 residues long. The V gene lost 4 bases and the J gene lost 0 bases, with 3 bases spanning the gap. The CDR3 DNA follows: TGTGCCAGCAGCTGGACGAACACCGGGGAGCTGTTTTTT. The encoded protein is CASSWTNTGELFF. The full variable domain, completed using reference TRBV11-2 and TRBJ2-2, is EAGVAQSPRYKIIEKRQSVAFWCNPISGHATLYWYQQILGQGPKLLIQFQNNGVVDDSQLPKDRFSAERLKGVDSTLKIQPAKLEDSAVYLCASSWTNTGELFFGEGSRLTVL.